This T cell receptor (beta chain) was sequenced for a study of beta chain features in type 1 diabetes. There are a few counts of this clone. Its antigen is currently unknown. Study-level results: Shorter templates may be favored by PCR, equally so in patients and controls. Patients with type 1 diabetes carried fewer insertions and had more deletions at their VDJ junctions. It was among patients, rather than healthy donors, that naive, central memory and Treg TCRB repertoires appeared more similar.

Sampling consisted of one heparinised blood draw per donor, averaging approximately 120 mL. Reverse transcription of all isolated RNA meant that expressed TCRB transcripts were sequenced. The protocol was immunoSEQ multiplex PCR, while the TCRdb copy is restricted to in-frame clones and leaves out a portion. The sample lists almost 350,000 clones, around 19% seen once, with around 0.045% in the top ten. CDR3 length: 15 residues. The V gene's germline CDR1 is SGDLS and CDR2 YYNGEE. V lost 4 bases, J lost 9 bases, and 7 bases stayed unmatched. Sample: naive CD4+ T cells from blood. The J gene is TRBJ2-1, the V gene TRBV9; TRBD2 agrees at 13 bases. The receptor was isolated from a woman aged 18-29 years in good health. The DNA of the CDR3 is TGTGCCAGCAGCATTACTAGCGGGGGGGCCTCTGAGCAGTTCTTC. Encoded protein: CASSITSGGASEQFF.